This T cell receptor beta chain originates from a study of Ad26.COV2.S vaccination and SARS-CoV-2 variants. Overall study: Enrollment placed the donor in the COV1001 Ad26.COV2.S trial arm.

The method was immunoSEQ multiplex PCR; TCRdb's version includes in-frame clones alone and lacks a portion of them. Seen here are 350,000 to 450,000 clones, 70% to 90% observed once, and the top ten hold approximately 3.5%. CDR1 is DFQATT, CDR2 SNEGSKA, per germline (reference sequence). The CDR3 extends over 11 amino acids. Trimming cost V 8 bases and J 6 bases, with 13 bases left between them. Treatment specified: over 15 received Ad26.COV2.S at low or high dose, single or two shots; 5 received placebo; per-sample allocation not given. Sample collection was performed on day 63 after the first vaccine or placebo injection.

The chain employs TRBV20-1 and TRBJ1-2, with D uncertain. The origin of this receptor is a person between 18 and 60 years old who received the Ad26.COV2.S COVID-19 vaccine or a placebo. The material sequenced was peripheral blood, taken in a trial of Ad26.COV2.S vaccine versus placebo. CDR3 in DNA: TGCAGTATCCCGACGAGCCATGGCTACACCTTC. The encoded protein is CSIPTSHGYTF.